This TCR beta chain came from a study of memory CD4+ T cells and cytomegalovirus serostatus. Whole-study context: Donors were healthy Belgian adults, several CMV seropositive and some 24 seronegative.

Source study methods: After removing out-of-frame reads, 2 million to 2.5 million distinct TCRbeta sequences remained. The repertoire was sequenced with immunoSEQ multiplex PCR; TCRdb's copy has only in-frame clones and lacks some. D and trimming were read from the DNA, whereas the V and J calls and clone size are those reported in that table. The table has roughly 60,000 clones, around 80% seen once. The sort gate was single viable CD3+CD4+CD8-CD45RO+ cells for memory CD4+ T cells. Of note for this clone: Its matching antigen is unknown.

Findings of the study overall: Each of some 67 CMV-associated TCRbeta sequences occurred in one to five individuals.

The CDR3 totals 13 residues. The germline V gene has CDR1 GTSNPN and CDR2 SVGIG (reference sequence). Between the trimmed V and J ends, which lost 3 bases and 2 bases, there was a span of 5 bases. The specimen sequenced was memory CD4+ T cells from blood. The TCR originated in an adult in good health and CMV-seronegative. The chain combines TRBV30 with TRBJ2-6; D gene ambiguous. The CDR3 nucleotides read TGTGCCTGGAGGTGGACTGGGGCCAACGTCCTGACTTTC. Its protein product is CAWRWTGANVLTF.